This record looks at one T cell receptor (beta chain) sequence and its context. Its antigen is not known. This sample is drawn from a study of shared clonotypes between healthy human individuals. Overall study results and limits: Rarefaction exposed incomplete sorted-subset sequencing despite large depth.

J gave up 5 bases and V 6 bases, and 12 bases lay outside the gene matches. Germline CDR1 reads MGHDK; CDR2 reads SYGVNS. The CDR3 length is 15 residues. As originally analysed: Filtering differed because ImmunoSEQ produced junction-only sequences that carried no quality scores. The assay was immunoSEQ multiplex PCR, and TCRdb's table has in-frame clones only and misses some. V, J and clone size were drawn from that table, and D and trimming were deduced from the DNA. The sample includes 1,400,000 or so clones, about 98.5% seen only once; the top ten take approximately 0.4%. The sample comprised naive CD4+ T cells sorted from blood. Regarding subset: CD45RA+ positively selected. The sequence derives from a man younger than 45 in good health. The chain recombines TRBV25-1 with TRBJ2-7; 8 nucleotides match TRBD1. The DNA of the CDR3 is TGTGCCAGCAGCCAGACCGGGACAGGCAACCACGAGCAGTACTTC. This sequence encodes CASSQTGTGNHEQYF.